This T cell receptor (beta chain) was observed in a study of blood T cell repertoires in COVID-19. On the study more broadly: Sites across the United States, Italy and Spain contributed samples from acute and convalescent COVID-19. The analysed material was cDNA or gDNA that came from T cells, B-cell-depleted T cells, or PBMCs.

In the source study's methods: Estimation of nucleated cell counts relied on the amplification of reference gene primers. Measured with immunoSEQ multiplex PCR; TCRdb has only the in-frame clones, and not every one. From that table come the V and J calls and clone size; the DNA was used to work out D and trimming. The data contain under 250,000 clones, roughly 86% of them singletons. Sequencing was done on a sample of peripheral blood. The source is an elderly man with acute or convalescent COVID-19.

In nucleotides, the CDR3 is TGTGCCAGCAGCCAAGGGACAGGAAGATTTCGGACTGAAGCTTTCTTT. Its protein product is CASSQGTGRFRTEAFF. The J gene is TRBJ1-1, the V gene TRBV13; 8 bases map to TRBD1. Trimming removed 5 bases from V and 5 bases from J; junction bases left unmatched: 13. Germline-derived CDR1 and CDR2 are PRHDT and FYEKMQ (reference sequence). This CDR3 region has 16 residues.